The 23 T cell receptor beta chains presented below share a single source sample, sequenced in a study of CD8 T cells in ankylosing spondylitis (TCRdb year 2017). Library generation was performed with 5' RACE. The sequencer was an Illumina HiSeq 2500. Using fastp trimming at Q25 and MiXCR clonotype assembly, TCRdb reanalyzed the public sequencing data and kept in-frame beta chains. For every CDR3 protein sequence, its rows merge into one entry that carries the most common genes and DNA. This sample is represented by about 160,000 distinct CDR3 sequences; about 17% of them were singletons. The ten biggest clones cover approximately 7.8% of the sample. Sample: blood, either unsorted or a sorted T cell fraction (not recorded which). The receptors originated from a male donor with ankylosing spondylitis or in good health (not recorded which).

This clonotype occurred a few times. The DNA of the CDR3 is TGCAGCGTTGTGGGGGTCCTAAGGGGCTACGAGCAGTACTTC. Protein: CSVVGVLRGYEQYF. The chain links TRBV29-1 to TRBJ2-7; D may match TRBD1 or TRBD2 (5 bases each). The germline gives CDR1 SQVTM, CDR2 ANQGSEA. This CDR3 has 14 amino acids. V dropped 4 bases and J dropped 3 bases, with 16 bases sitting between them.

This clonotype was seen a few times. This sequence joins TRBV5-1 and TRBJ2-1; a weak D match, TRBD2 (7 bases). The V end lost 0 bases, the J end lost 4 bases, and 14 bases lay between the germline ends. The CDR3 has 16 amino acids. Germline V gene lookup returns CDR1 SGHRS and CDR2 YFSETQ. CDR3: CASSLASGTKYNEQFF. The CDR3 DNA sequence: TGCGCCAGCAGCTTGGCGAGCGGGACAAAATACAATGAGCAGTTCTTC.

The chain has TRBV10-3 and TRBJ2-1; D is uncertain. Trimming removed 4 bases at V and 7 bases at J, with 11 bases between. The CDR3 covers 13 residues. Germline-derived CDR1 and CDR2 are ENHRY and SYGVKD. For the CDR3, the DNA is TGTGCCATCAGTGCCCGGATTGAGAATGAGCAGTTCTTC. Translating it yields CAISARIENEQFF.

This clonotype was seen a few times. The chain employs TRBV10-3 and TRBJ1-2; possibly TRBD1 for D (5 bases). The CDR3 length is 16 residues. The V gene's germline CDR1 is ENHRY and CDR2 SYGVKD. Trimming removed 2 bases at V and 3 bases at J, with 16 bases between. CDR3 in DNA: TGTGCCATCAGTGAGGTGCCGGGGCCTCTGGACTATGGCTACACCTTC. Translated, it gives CAISEVPGPLDYGYTF.

This clonotype has ten or more counts. The rearrangement joins TRBV20-1 to TRBJ2-1, with TRBD2 matching over 8 bases. The CDR3 contains 15 residues. V lost 2 bases and J lost 1; bases outside the gene matches: 4. The germline V gene encodes CDR1 DFQATT and CDR2 SNEGSKA (reference sequence). The CDR3 is CSARRSGRSYNEQFF. The CDR3 DNA follows: TGCAGTGCTAGACGAAGCGGGAGATCCTACAATGAGCAGTTCTTC.

The table lists this clonotype with many counts. The chain joins TRBV20-1 to TRBJ2-3; the D is unclear. V was shortened by 5 bases and J by 3 bases, with 15 bases between the two germline ends. CDR1 DFQATT and CDR2 SNEGSKA come from the germline V gene (reference sequence). The CDR3 has 14 amino acids. The CDR3 DNA follows: TGCAGTGCTCCCCGCCGGCTCGGGACAGATACGCAGTATTTT. It codes for CSAPRRLGTDTQYF.

This clonotype has ten or more counts. This chain uses TRBV6-4 with TRBJ2-7; D may be TRBD2 (5 bases). This CDR3 comprises 16 residues. V lost 2 bases and J lost 3, with 17 bases in between. Germline V gene lookup returns CDR1 MRHNA and CDR2 SNTAGT. The CDR3 protein is CASSDRGPSHDYEQYF. The DNA for the CDR3 is TGTGCCAGCAGTGACCGCGGGCCCTCCCATGACTACGAGCAGTACTTC.

Only a few counts were recorded for this clonotype. This sequence joins TRBV11-2 and TRBJ1-5; D is perhaps TRBD1 (6 bases). CDR3 length equals 15 residues. V was pared by 5 bases and J by 1 base, with 12 bases between. The germline CDR1 and CDR2 sequences are SGHAT and FQNNGV. The CDR3 spells CASSVTGWSNQPQHF. The CDR3 DNA sequence: TGTGCCAGCAGCGTCACAGGGTGGAGCAATCAGCCCCAGCATTTT.

The V call is TRBV5-8, the J call TRBJ1-1; 7 nucleotides match TRBD1. Germline loops: CDR1 SGHTS, CDR2 YDEGEE. Trimming cost V 6 bases and J 3 bases; bases outside gene matches: 14. The CDR3 covers 16 residues. CDR3 protein: CASTLRRGLLDTEAFF. The CDR3 bases are TGTGCCAGCACCCTAAGAAGGGGGCTTTTGGACACTGAAGCTTTCTTT.

This chain uses TRBV23-1 with TRBJ2-1, with TRBD2 matching over 11 bases. TRBV23-1 is classed as an ORF, of uncertain function. The CDR3 spans 20 residues. V shed 0 bases and J 2 bases; nucleotides not matched to a gene: 12. CDR3 DNA sequence: TGCGCCAGCAGTCAATCGGCAGTAGCGGGAGGGCCGGAAACCTACAATGAGCAGTTCTTC. It is translated as CASSQSAVAGGPETYNEQFF.

There are a few counts of this clonotype. The chain employs TRBV28 and TRBJ2-7, with 9 nucleotides matching TRBD2. V trimming: 6 bases; J trimming: 6 bases; junction bases outside the gene matches: 12. This CDR3 spans 15 amino acids. Germline-derived CDR1 and CDR2 are MDHEN and SYDVKM. The CDR3 is CASSTRAAGGLEQYF. The CDR3 DNA reads as TGTGCCAGCAGCACCAGGGCAGCGGGAGGACTCGAGCAGTACTTC.

This clonotype was seen many times. V is TRBV15 and J is TRBJ2-1; D may be TRBD1 (6 bases). This CDR3 has 14 amino acids. Trimming shortened V by 1 base and J by 7 bases, and 11 bases separated the two germline ends. The germline V gene has CDR1 LNHNV and CDR2 YYDKDF (reference sequence). In DNA form, the CDR3 reads TGTGCCACCAGCAGAGTCGGACAGCATAATGAGCAGTTCTTC. Translated: CATSRVGQHNEQFF.

This clonotype was picked up many times. J is TRBJ2-1 and V is TRBV6-6, with D maybe TRBD2 (6 bases). In germline, CDR1 is MNHNY, CDR2 SVGAGI (reference sequence). Trimming removed 4 bases at V and 1 base at J, with 14 bases between. The CDR3 spans 16 residues. The DNA of the CDR3 is TGTGCCAGCAGTTCCCGGAGCGGGTCTTCCTACAATGAGCAGTTCTTC. Its translation: CASSSRSGSSYNEQFF.

This clonotype was seen at least ten times. The genes are TRBV29-1 and TRBJ1-2; tentatively, D is TRBD1 (6 bases). Looked up from germline, CDR1 is SQVTM and CDR2 is ANQGSEA. The V end lost 4 bases, the J end lost 3 bases, and 12 bases lay between the germline ends. CDR3 length equals 13 residues. The CDR3 DNA is TGCAGCGTTGTGGGGGCAGGGGACTATGGCTACACCTTC. Translated: CSVVGAGDYGYTF. Using reference TRBV29-1 and TRBJ1-2 for the parts outside the CDR3, the full variable domain is SAVISQKPSRDICQRGTSLTIQCQVDSQVTMMFWYRQQPGQSLTLIATANQGSEATYESGFVIDKFPISRPNLTFSTLTVSNMSPEDSSIYLCSVVGAGDYGYTFGSGTRLTVV.

This clonotype appeared a few times. This chain uses TRBV20-1 with TRBJ2-3; D gene uncertain. CDR1 is DFQATT and CDR2 is SNEGSKA in the germline V gene (reference sequence). The CDR3 is made up of 12 amino acids. V was cut by 4 bases and J by 2 bases, with 7 bases left in between. The CDR3 here is CSATFLTDTQYF. Here the CDR3 DNA reads TGCAGTGCTACCTTCCTCACAGATACGCAGTATTTT.

The sample holds many counts of this clonotype. The chain uses TRBV5-1 and TRBJ2-1, with 7 bases lining up with TRBD1. Trimming at V came to 0 bases and at J to 4 bases, leaving 4 bases not matched to a gene. Germline CDR1 and CDR2: SGHRS and YFSETQ. The CDR3 spans 15 residues. CDR3 in amino acids: CASSLALQGYNEQFF. Written as DNA, the CDR3 is TGCGCCAGCAGCTTGGCCTTACAGGGGTACAATGAGCAGTTCTTC.

In its sample, this clonotype was seen many times. This chain connects TRBV20-1 to TRBJ2-7, with 9 bases that match TRBD2. Germline trimming cut 1 base from V and 3 bases from J; bases unmatched to any gene: 7. This CDR3 is built from 15 residues. CDR1 DFQATT and CDR2 SNEGSKA come from the germline V gene (reference sequence). In nucleotides, the CDR3 is TGCAGTGCTAGAGTTAGACTAGCGGATTACTACGAGCAGTACTTC. Protein: CSARVRLADYYEQYF.

The chain employs TRBV5-6 and TRBJ2-5, with no clear D. CDR1 and CDR2 from the germline V gene are SGHDT and YYEEEE. V was trimmed by 1 base and J by 0 bases, leaving 10 bases between them. The CDR3 spans 15 residues. CDR3: CASSLRRSYQETQYF. In DNA, the CDR3 is TGTGCCAGCAGCTTGAGGCGCAGCTACCAAGAGACCCAGTACTTC.

The chain's CDR3 is CASSLSVGQAATEAFF. CDR3 sequence (DNA): TGTGCCAGCAGTTTATCGGTAGGACAGGCGGCCACTGAAGCTTTCTTT. The J gene is TRBJ1-1, the V gene TRBV27; 7 bases match TRBD1. Losses at the gene ends were 0 bases for V and 4 bases for J; bases not matched to a gene: 8. Germline V gene sequence: CDR1 MNHEY, CDR2 SMNVEV (reference sequence). This CDR3 has 16 residues.

This clonotype has at least ten counts. This chain joins TRBV15 and TRBJ2-1; D gene uncertain. The germline CDR1 and CDR2 sequences are LNHNV and YYDKDF (reference sequence). The CDR3 runs to 16 residues. V was shortened by 0 bases and J by 0 bases, with 9 bases between the two germline ends. The CDR3 region is CATSRDLSLSYNEQFF. CDR3 bases: TGTGCCACCAGCAGAGATCTCTCGCTCTCCTACAATGAGCAGTTCTTC. Using reference TRBV15 and TRBJ2-1 for the parts outside the CDR3, the full variable domain is DAMVIQNPRYQVTQFGKPVTLSCSQTLNHNVMYWYQQKSSQAPKLLFHYYDKDFNNEADTPDNFQSRRPNTSFCFLDIRSPGLGDTAMYLCATSRDLSLSYNEQFFGPGTRLTVL.

This clonotype was counted a few times. The chain couples TRBV7-7 to TRBJ2-1, with D perhaps TRBD2 (5 bases). Germline V gene sequence: CDR1 SSHAT, CDR2 FNYEAQ (reference sequence). This CDR3 is built from 16 residues. V lost 5 bases to trimming and J lost 0 bases, with 14 bases between them. CDR3 bases: TGTGCCAGCAGCCCGGCGGGTGCTGCCTCCTACAATGAGCAGTTCTTC. Translated: CASSPAGAASYNEQFF.

This clonotype was counted a few times. The genes are TRBV7-2 and TRBJ1-4; D perhaps matches TRBD1 (5 bases). CDR1 is SGHTA, CDR2 FQGNSA, per germline. The CDR3 has 17 amino acids. Trimming stripped 1 base from V and 0 bases from J, with 12 bases between. Written as DNA, the CDR3 is TGTGCCAGCAGCTTAGTAGGCAGGGATGCAACTAATGAAAAACTGTTTTTT. Translated: CASSLVGRDATNEKLFF.

This clonotype was counted a few times. The rearrangement uses TRBV11-2 and TRBJ2-2; possible D gene TRBD2, 6 bases. Trimming left V 4 bases short and J 0 bases short, with 9 bases between. This CDR3 is built from 15 residues. Germline values: CDR1 SGHAT, CDR2 FQNNGV. CDR3 coding DNA: TGTGCCAGCAGCTGGGTAGCGGCGAACACCGGGGAGCTGTTTTTT. It encodes CASSWVAANTGELFF.